The entry below describes one T cell receptor beta chain. Its specificity is unknown. The unexposed donors gave CD4+ T cells in 2011-2018, prior to COVID-19. After about 10 days of culture, CD4+ T cells were isolated. Half the medium was replaced with IL-2 medium on days 3 and 7. The table came from immunoSEQ multiplex PCR; TCRdb's copy has only in-frame clones and leaves some out. The sample contains tens of thousands of clones, about 80% of which appear only once. This specimen comes from a study of CD4 T cells in relation to SARS-CoV-2 and coronaviruses. Regarding the study as a whole: No crossreactivity against non-spike viral proteins was tested here. Pre-pandemic and post-infection samples never came from the same donor.

V lost 3 bases and J 0 bases, leaving 6 bases between the germline ends. The CDR3 has 14 residues. Germline values: CDR1 SGHTA, CDR2 FQGNSA. The chain recombines TRBV7-2 with TRBJ2-1, with no clear D. Sequenced sample: CD4+ T cells from PBMCs, cultured in vitro. The sequence was obtained from a human donor in good health. CDR3: CASSFSSSYNEQFF. CDR3 sequence (DNA): TGTGCCAGCAGCTTTTCGAGCTCCTACAATGAGCAGTTCTTC. The full variable domain, rest sourced from reference TRBV7-2 and TRBJ2-1, is GAGVSQSPSNKVTEKGKDVELRCDPISGHTALYWYRQSLGQGLEFLIYFQGNSAPDKSGLPSDRFSAERTGGSVSTLTIQRTQQEDSAVYLCASSFSSSYNEQFFGPGTRLTVL.